This T cell receptor beta chain derives from a study of blood T cell repertoires in COVID-19. About the study: Acute-phase and convalescent COVID-19 samples originated in the United States, Italy and Spain. The cDNA or gDNA used as material had been derived from T cells, B-cell-depleted T cells, or PBMCs.

Unmatched junction bases numbered 8, after V lost 4 bases and J lost 2 bases. The CDR3 has 16 amino acids. Looked up from germline, CDR1 is LNHDA and CDR2 is SQIVND (reference sequence). As processed by the authors: Estimated nucleated cell counts came from reference gene primer amplification. Using immunoSEQ multiplex PCR, the repertoire was profiled, and TCRdb retains in-frame clones only, with some absent. The DNA gave D and trimming, while V, J and clone size come from that table. The sample lists over 130,000 clones, 80% to 90% seen once, with 2.5% to 4% in the top ten. The chain employs TRBV19 and TRBJ1-5; 7 bases map to TRBD1. This clonotype was obtained from a man between 65 and 85 years old with acute or convalescent COVID-19. The sample comprised peripheral blood. CDR3 coding DNA: TGTGCCAGTAGTACGGGAACTGGGACAGGCAATCAGCCCCAGCATTTT. It encodes CASSTGTGTGNQPQHF.